A single sample gave rise to the 3 T cell receptor beta chains below, sequenced in a study of technical replicates of blood from a handful of donors. The assay was immunoSEQ multiplex PCR, and TCRdb's table has in-frame clones only and misses some. The profile shows 80,000 to 95,000 clones, roughly 96% of them singletons. The specimen sequenced was T cells isolated from PBMCs. These receptors were obtained from a human donor in good health.

The chain carries TRBV19 and TRBJ2-3; D might be TRBD1 (6 bases). The CDR3 sequence is 15 residues long. Germline-derived CDR1 and CDR2 are LNHDA and SQIVND (reference sequence). Trimming took 0 bases from V and 4 from J, leaving 11 bases between them. CDR3 loop: CASSIDRPGADTQYF. The CDR3 DNA follows: TGTGCCAGTAGTATAGATCGTCCAGGGGCAGATACGCAGTATTTT.

The chain employs TRBV5-1 and TRBJ1-1; 9 bases are a match to TRBD1. CDR3 length equals 17 residues. Germline lookup yields CDR1 SGHRS and CDR2 YFSETQ. V trimming: 8 bases; J trimming: 0 bases; junction bases outside the gene matches: 14. The CDR3 DNA follows: TGCGCCAGTCGACAGGGGGGATTAGGCGTCATGAACACTGAAGCTTTCTTT. Amino acid sequence: CASRQGGLGVMNTEAFF.

The chain combines TRBV28 with TRBJ2-7; tentatively, D is TRBD1 (5 bases). Germline-derived CDR1 and CDR2 are MDHEN and SYDVKM. The CDR3 is 14 residues long. V was shortened by 3 bases and J by 4 bases, with 13 bases between the two germline ends. CDR3 DNA sequence: TGTGCCAGCAGTTTTAGGCAGGGTGATTACGAGCAGTACTTC. Translated, it gives CASSFRQGDYEQYF.